Reported below is one TCR beta chain. No antigen is known for it. The source of the sample is a study of T cells in Graves' hyperthyroidism and ophthalmopathy. Researchers amplified the TCR beta CDR3 regions from RNA transcripts. Primed by the HTBI set, a first-round RT-PCR was run on the TCR CDR3. TCRdb recomputed calls from the multiplex PCR reads with MiXCR, one row per CDR3 protein. The data hold approximately 600,000 distinct CDR3 sequences, with roughly 13% observed a single time. There are 13 residues in the CDR3. Trimming removed 4 bases from V and 2 bases from J, with 9 bases in between. Germline assignment: CDR1 GTSNPN and CDR2 SVGIG (reference sequence). The study's findings and limits: Among thyroid clonotypes expanded above 0.001, most also appeared in blood. Ophthalmopathy onset followed model prediction by a median roughly 6.5 months.

Diagnosis relied on clinical symptoms, serum thyroxine and TRAb, thyroid ultrasound and orbital computed tomography. This sequence was found in a woman in her twenties or thirties with Graves' hyperthyroidism that later progressed to Graves' ophthalmopathy. The sequenced sample consisted of blood. The chain has TRBV30 and TRBJ2-1; TRBD2 is a possible D gene (5 bases). CDR3 sequence reads: CAWTRGTYNEQFF. In nucleotides, the CDR3 is TGTGCCTGGACTCGGGGAACCTACAATGAGCAGTTCTTC.